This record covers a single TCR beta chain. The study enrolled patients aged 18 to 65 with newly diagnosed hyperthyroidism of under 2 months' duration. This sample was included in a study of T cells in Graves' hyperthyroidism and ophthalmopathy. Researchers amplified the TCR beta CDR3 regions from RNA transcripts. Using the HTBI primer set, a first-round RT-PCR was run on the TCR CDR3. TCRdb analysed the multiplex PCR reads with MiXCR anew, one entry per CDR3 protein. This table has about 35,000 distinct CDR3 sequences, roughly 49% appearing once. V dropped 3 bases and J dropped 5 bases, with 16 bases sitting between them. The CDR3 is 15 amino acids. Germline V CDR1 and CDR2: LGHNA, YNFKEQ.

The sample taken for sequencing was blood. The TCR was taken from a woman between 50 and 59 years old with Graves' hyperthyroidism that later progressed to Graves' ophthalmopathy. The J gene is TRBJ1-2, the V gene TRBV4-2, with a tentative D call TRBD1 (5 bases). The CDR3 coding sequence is TGTGCCAGCAGCCACTTTCAGGGTTGGGCTTATGGCTACACCTTC. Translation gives CASSHFQGWAYGYTF.